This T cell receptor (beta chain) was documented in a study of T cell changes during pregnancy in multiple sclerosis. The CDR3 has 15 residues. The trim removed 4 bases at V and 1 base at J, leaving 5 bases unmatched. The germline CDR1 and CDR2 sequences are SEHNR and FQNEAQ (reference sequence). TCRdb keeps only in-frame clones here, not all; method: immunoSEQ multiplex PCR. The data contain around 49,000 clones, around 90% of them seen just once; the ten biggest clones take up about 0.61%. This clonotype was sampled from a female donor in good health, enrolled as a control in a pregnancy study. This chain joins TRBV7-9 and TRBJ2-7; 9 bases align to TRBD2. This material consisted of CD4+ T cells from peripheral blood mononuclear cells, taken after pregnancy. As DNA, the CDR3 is TGTGCCAGCAGCTCTAGACTAGCGGAGTCCTACGAGCAGTACTTC. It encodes CASSSRLAESYEQYF.